This T cell receptor beta chain was identified in a study of T cells in women clearing cervical HPV infection. General study findings and limits: TRBV6-7 relative abundance averaged roughly 0.099% in cases and about 0.15% in controls. Associations may precede or follow infection; HPV-specific or memory T cells were not isolated.

MY09/MY11 PCR detected cervical HPV DNA; dot-blot assigned genotypes. Germline CDR1 MNHNS, CDR2 SASEGT. The CDR3 contains 12 residues. Deletions cut 3 bases from V and 4 bases from J, with 4 bases between. Points on this clone: Antigen specificity is unknown. The observed sequence ends 3 residues before the CDR3 terminus, with the missing tail filled in from the germline J gene.

Repertoires were generated with immunoSEQ multiplex PCR, while TCRdb's copy carries only in-frame clones and drops some. The data include 20,000 to 25,000 clones; the top ten clones carry around a tenth. The sequence derives from a woman between 18 and 70 years old with a cervical HPV16 infection that either progressed to CIN3+ or cleared (not recorded which). Sample: blood buffy coat. This chain links TRBV6-1 with TRBJ2-1; D uncertain. CDR3 bases read: TGTGCCAGCAGTGACAGGTACAATGAG. Amino acids: CASSDRYNE. The entire CDR3 protein is CASSDRYNEQFF.